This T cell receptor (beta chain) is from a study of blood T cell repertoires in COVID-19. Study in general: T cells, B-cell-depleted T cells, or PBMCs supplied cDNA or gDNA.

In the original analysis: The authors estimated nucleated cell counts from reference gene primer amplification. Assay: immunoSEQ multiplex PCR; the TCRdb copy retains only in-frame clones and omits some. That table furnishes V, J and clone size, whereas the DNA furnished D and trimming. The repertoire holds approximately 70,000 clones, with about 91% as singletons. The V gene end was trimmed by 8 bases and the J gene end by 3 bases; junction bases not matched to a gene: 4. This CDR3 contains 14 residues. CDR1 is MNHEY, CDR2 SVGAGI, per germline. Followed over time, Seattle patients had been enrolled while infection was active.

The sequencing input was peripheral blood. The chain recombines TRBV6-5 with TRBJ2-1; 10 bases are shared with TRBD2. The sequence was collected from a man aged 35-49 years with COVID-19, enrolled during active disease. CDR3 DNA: TGTGCCAGCCGTAGCGGGGGGCTCTACAATGAGCAGTTCTTC. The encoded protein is CASRSGGLYNEQFF.